These 20 T cell receptor beta chains were all obtained from the same sample, sequenced in a study of cytotoxic CD8 clonotypes in ibrutinib-treated CLL. The data were produced by immunoSEQ multiplex PCR, yet TCRdb's version contains in-frame clones alone and is incomplete. In the table there are about 140,000 clones, around 81% of which are singletons. This specimen consisted of PBMCs, obtained after 36 months of ibrutinib treatment. The source is a human donor with chronic lymphocytic leukemia.

This chain uses TRBV6-6 with TRBJ1-1, with D maybe TRBD1 (6 bases). The CDR3 extends over 14 amino acids. Germline V gives CDR1 MNHNY, CDR2 SVGAGI (reference sequence). Trimming took off 5 bases at V and 0 bases at J, with 10 bases between the two ends. Written as DNA, the CDR3 is TGTGCCAGCAGTCGGACAGCCATGAACACTGAAGCTTTCTTT. This encodes CASSRTAMNTEAFF.

This chain links TRBV6-5 with TRBJ2-7; weak D call: TRBD1 (5 bases). Per germline, CDR1 MNHEY and CDR2 SVGAGI. CDR3 size: 12 residues. V shed 4 bases and J shed 6 bases, with 10 bases lying between them. The CDR3: CASSSRVFEQYF. In nucleotides, the CDR3 is TGTGCCAGCAGTTCCAGGGTTTTCGAGCAGTACTTC.

This clone was seen just once. The V and J genes are TRBV10-2 and TRBJ1-1; no firm D call. V dropped 6 bases and J dropped 0 bases, with 23 bases sitting between them. The CDR3 sequence is 18 residues long. Germline CDR1 reads WSHSY; CDR2 reads SAAADI. The CDR3 protein is CASRRTGLYAVMNTEAFF. CDR3 DNA sequence: TGCGCCAGCAGGAGGACCGGATTATATGCCGTCATGAACACTGAAGCTTTCTTT.

This chain links TRBV7-2 with TRBJ1-2; 10 nucleotides line up with TRBD1. The ends lost 2 bases at V and 5 bases at J; junction bases unmatched: 5. This CDR3 contains 15 residues. Germline CDR1 and CDR2: SGHTA and FQGNSA. This chain's CDR3 is CASSLLTGGLYGYTF. CDR3 sequence (DNA): TGTGCCAGCAGCTTACTGACAGGGGGCCTATATGGCTACACCTTC.

A few counts support this clone. This chain connects TRBV19 to TRBJ2-7; D may be TRBD2 (6 bases). The CDR3 runs 15 residues. The V end lost 4 bases, the J end lost 7 bases, and 20 bases lay between the germline ends. Germline lookup yields CDR1 LNHDA and CDR2 SQIVND (reference sequence). The CDR3 reads CASSSRLVGSREQYF. The CDR3 nucleotides are TGTGCCAGTAGTAGTCGACTAGTCGGGAGTAGGGAGCAGTACTTC.

This sequence joins TRBV9 and TRBJ2-1; 11 positions match TRBD2. CDR3 length equals 15 residues. Losses at the gene ends were 5 bases for V and 8 bases for J; bases not matched to a gene: 9. CDR1 is SGDLS, CDR2 YYNGEE, per germline. CDR3 protein: CASSPTSGSFHEQFF. The CDR3 DNA reads as TGTGCCAGCAGTCCAACTAGCGGGAGCTTCCATGAGCAGTTCTTC.

J is TRBJ1-4 and V is TRBV7-9, with a weak D call TRBD1 (5 bases). The V end was cut by 1 base, the J end by 8 bases, with 17 bases between. Per the germline V gene, CDR1 is SEHNR and CDR2 is FQNEAQ (reference sequence). The CDR3 spans 16 residues. The CDR3 DNA reads TGTGCCAGCAGCTTAGTAGGAGGGGCCGATCACGAAAAACTGTTTTTT. It translates to CASSLVGGADHEKLFF.

The rearrangement joins TRBV18 to TRBJ2-1; TRBD2 agrees at 8 bases. J was trimmed by 4 bases and V by 2 bases; bases with no gene match: 4. Germline assignment: CDR1 KGHSH and CDR2 LQKENI. This CDR3 region has 15 residues. The CDR3 sequence: CASSPGSSGYNEQFF. As DNA, the CDR3 is TGTGCCAGCTCACCAGGATCTAGCGGGTACAATGAGCAGTTCTTC.

In DNA form, the CDR3 reads TGCGCCAGCAGCTTGCTTAGCGGGACGGCCTACGAGCAGTACTTC. Translation: CASSLLSGTAYEQYF. The chain has TRBV5-1 and TRBJ2-7, with TRBD2 matching over 8 bases. CDR3 length: 15 residues. V trimming: 1 base; J trimming: 2 bases; junction bases outside the gene matches: 5. Germline V CDR1 and CDR2: SGHRS, YFSETQ.

The J gene is TRBJ1-1, the V gene TRBV27; D remains ambiguous. The ends were cut back, 3 bases at V and 11 bases at J, with 16 bases in the middle. The CDR3 is made up of 13 amino acids. Looked up from germline, CDR1 is MNHEY and CDR2 is SMNVEV (reference sequence). The CDR3 loop reads CASSFQVYIWAFF. In DNA, the CDR3 is TGTGCCAGCAGTTTTCAAGTATACATATGGGCTTTCTTT.

This chain links TRBV7-2 with TRBJ1-5; TRBD1 aligns across 10 bases. CDR3 length: 14 amino acids. Per the germline V gene, CDR1 is SGHTA and CDR2 is FQGNSA. Trimming at V came to 5 bases and at J to 7 bases, leaving 5 bases not matched to a gene. The CDR3 nucleotides read TGTGCCAGCAGCCTGGACAGGGGGGAACAGCCCCAGCATTTT. As protein: CASSLDRGEQPQHF. The full variable domain, with the rest looked up from reference TRBV7-2 and TRBJ1-5, is GAGVSQSPSNKVTEKGKDVELRCDPISGHTALYWYRQSLGQGLEFLIYFQGNSAPDKSGLPSDRFSAERTGGSVSTLTIQRTQQEDSAVYLCASSLDRGEQPQHFGDGTRLSIL.

This chain uses TRBV6-5 with TRBJ1-1; D is undetermined. The V end was cut by 0 bases, the J end by 0 bases, with 11 bases between. The length of the CDR3 is 16 residues. Looked up from germline, CDR1 is MNHEY and CDR2 is SVGAGI. CDR3 nucleotide sequence: TGTGCCAGCAGTTACTCGATTTTGGGAGTGAACACTGAAGCTTTCTTT. It specifies CASSYSILGVNTEAFF.

The chain recombines TRBV7-2 with TRBJ2-7, with 8 bases lining up with TRBD2. Germline assignment: CDR1 SGHTA and CDR2 FQGNSA. J lost 4 bases, V lost 6 bases, and 8 bases had no gene match. The CDR3 loop spans 14 amino acids. CDR3: CASSFLSGVYEQYF. CDR3 bases: TGTGCCAGCAGTTTCCTTAGCGGGGTTTACGAGCAGTACTTC.

The chain uses TRBV5-3 and TRBJ1-1; D might be TRBD1 (5 bases). TRBV5-3 is designated an ORF whose function remains uncertain. Trimming stripped 2 bases from V and 4 bases from J, with 15 bases between. The CDR3 has 15 amino acids. CDR3 DNA: TGTGCCAGAAGCTTTTGGCAGGGATGTTGCACTGAAGCTTTCTTT. This codes for CARSFWQGCCTEAFF.

CDR3 in DNA: TGTGCCAGTACTAAGGGGACTGGCAGTGAGCAGTTCTTC. This gives the protein CASTKGTGSEQFF. The gene calls are TRBV19 and TRBJ2-1, with D perhaps TRBD2 (6 bases). This CDR3 is built from 13 residues. Deletions cut 7 bases from V and 9 bases from J, with 16 bases between. Germline values: CDR1 LNHDA, CDR2 SQIVND (reference sequence).

The rearrangement joins TRBV30 to TRBJ1-5, with a possible D match to TRBD1 (6 bases). This CDR3 comprises 17 residues. CDR1 and CDR2 from the germline V gene are GTSNPN and SVGIG (reference sequence). V lost 3 bases to trimming and J lost 1 base, with 19 bases between them. CDR3 protein: CAWSDRTAVASNQPQHF. CDR3 sequence (DNA): TGTGCCTGGAGCGACAGGACAGCGGTCGCCAGCAATCAGCCCCAGCATTTT.

The chain joins TRBV5-4 to TRBJ2-7; possibly TRBD2 for D (5 bases). Germline CDR1 and CDR2: SGHNT and YYREEE (reference sequence). Trimming removed 0 bases at V and 1 base at J, with 5 bases between. This CDR3 has 13 amino acids. The DNA for the CDR3 is TGTGCCAGCAGCTTGGCGGGGTCCTACGAGCAGTACTTC. The encoded protein is CASSLAGSYEQYF. The variable domain in full, with the rest retrieved from reference TRBV5-4 and TRBJ2-7, is ETGVTQSPTHLIKTRGQQVTLRCSSQSGHNTVSWYQQALGQGPQFIFQYYREEENGRGNFPPRFSGLQFPNYSSELNVNALELDDSALYLCASSLAGSYEQYFGPGTRLTVT.

The chain links TRBV5-6 to TRBJ2-3; TRBD1 agrees at 9 bases. Germline V gives CDR1 SGHDT, CDR2 YYEEEE. The CDR3 runs 15 residues. Losses at the gene ends were 2 bases for V and 5 bases for J; bases not matched to a gene: 6. The CDR3 protein is CASSFLATGGDTQYF. In nucleotides, the CDR3 is TGTGCCAGCAGCTTTCTAGCGACAGGGGGAGATACGCAGTATTTT.

The chain recombines TRBV19 with TRBJ2-7; tentatively, D is TRBD1 or TRBD2 (6 bases each). Germline V gene lookup returns CDR1 LNHDA and CDR2 SQIVND (reference sequence). The length of the CDR3 is 16 residues. Trimming took 3 bases from V and 1 from J, leaving 16 bases between them. The CDR3 is CASSMWGREASYEQYF. The CDR3 DNA is TGTGCCAGTAGTATGTGGGGGCGGGAAGCATCCTACGAGCAGTACTTC.

V and J are TRBV5-1 and TRBJ1-2; 8 bases match TRBD1. CDR1 SGHRS and CDR2 YFSETQ come from the germline V gene. The V gene end was trimmed by 0 bases and the J gene end by 5 bases; junction bases not matched to a gene: 9. This CDR3 spans 16 amino acids. The CDR3 nucleotides are TGCGCCAGCAGCTTGGTTAAGGACAGGGTTGGATATGGCTACACCTTC. Protein product: CASSLVKDRVGYGYTF.